These 16 T cell receptor beta chains originate from one sample sequenced in a study of shared clonotypes between healthy human individuals (dated by TCRdb to about 2020). Library preparation used the immunoSEQ multiplex PCR assay. Sourced from immuneACCESS, this table was stored by TCRdb with only in-frame sequences that have V and J called. A share of the clones is absent; for the studies checked, an unresolved V gene accounts for under half, and the remainder has no known explanation. Within this sample are about 2 million clones, with over 85% of them counted one time only. The ten top clones hold 0.13% of the sample. The source material was naive CD4+ T cells sorted from blood. What this sample's cell subset or site label stands for: CD45RA+ positively selected. All receptors derive from a man between 18 and 29 years old in good health.

The gene calls are TRBV7-2 and TRBJ2-6; unclear D gene. V lost 5 bases, J lost 4 bases, and 12 bases lay in between. The CDR3 contains 15 residues. In germline, CDR1 is SGHTA, CDR2 FQGNSA. CDR3 nucleotides: TGTGCCAGCAGCCTCCAGCCCCCGGGGGCCAACGTCCTGACTTTC. Residues: CASSLQPPGANVLTF.

This clone has just one count. CDR3 DNA sequence: TGTGCCAGTAGTATTTGGCGGAATGAGCAGTTCTTC. This codes for CASSIWRNEQFF. The chain employs TRBV19 and TRBJ2-1; D uncertain. The length of the CDR3 is 12 residues. Germline V gives CDR1 LNHDA, CDR2 SQIVND (reference sequence). V dropped 3 bases and J dropped 7 bases, with 7 bases sitting between them.

The CDR3 nucleotides are TGTGCTAGTGGTTTTACAGGGATAGAAAACTATGGCTACACCTTC. Its translation is CASGFTGIENYGYTF. V and J are TRBV12-5 and TRBJ1-2, with D tentatively TRBD1 (6 bases). Germline CDR1 and CDR2: LGHNT and FRNRAP. Trimming stripped 3 bases from V and 2 bases from J, with 13 bases between. This CDR3 comprises 15 residues.

The chain employs TRBV18 and TRBJ1-5; the D gene is possibly TRBD1 (5 bases). V lost 3 bases and J 3 bases, leaving 6 bases between the germline ends. The CDR3 consists of 13 residues. Germline V CDR1 and CDR2: KGHSH, LQKENI. CDR3 region: CASSPDTNQPQHF. The CDR3 DNA reads as TGTGCCAGCTCACCGGACACCAATCAGCCCCAGCATTTT.

J is TRBJ1-1 and V is TRBV19, with TRBD1 identical over 9 bases. Germline CDR1 LNHDA, CDR2 SQIVND (reference sequence). The CDR3 totals 15 residues. V lost 6 bases and J lost 4; bases outside the gene matches: 9. CDR3 amino acids: CASRPTGGTFTEAFF. The CDR3 DNA follows: TGTGCCAGTAGACCGACAGGGGGGACTTTCACTGAAGCTTTCTTT.

This chain links TRBV6-5 with TRBJ2-3; D perhaps matches TRBD2 (6 bases). The germline gives CDR1 MNHEY, CDR2 SVGAGI. V lost 6 bases to trimming and J lost 0 bases, with 13 bases between them. The CDR3 has 15 amino acids. The CDR3 coding sequence is TGTGCCAGCAGCCAGCGGGCCCCGAGCACAGATACGCAGTATTTT. Translation: CASSQRAPSTDTQYF.

This chain uses TRBV6-5 with TRBJ2-3; D is unresolved. The CDR3 loop spans 14 amino acids. V shed 3 bases and J shed 3 bases, with 10 bases lying between them. The germline V gene encodes CDR1 MNHEY and CDR2 SVGAGI. The CDR3 region is CASSYNSRTDTQYF. In DNA, the CDR3 is TGTGCCAGCAGTTATAACAGTAGGACAGATACGCAGTATTTT.

V gene TRBV10-3 combines with J gene TRBJ2-7; D may be TRBD1 (6 bases). This CDR3 has 11 amino acids. V was shortened by 10 bases and J by 4 bases, with 11 bases between the two germline ends. The V gene's germline CDR1 is ENHRY and CDR2 SYGVKD. CDR3 residues: CATRGQYEQYF. CDR3 DNA: TGTGCCACCAGAGGACAGTACGAGCAGTACTTC.

The chain has TRBV21-1 and TRBJ2-5; the table names TRBD1, a call not compared with the DNA. TRBV21-1 is a pseudogene. This CDR3 has 15 residues. DNA of the CDR3: TGTGCCAGCAGCAAAGAGACAGGCGGTGAAGAGACCCAGTACTTC. It yields the protein CASSKETGGEETQYF.

On this clone: Other DNA sequences within the sample encode an identical CDR3. CDR3 region: CASSLVGPGELFF. The CDR3 DNA reads as TGTGCCAGCAGCTTAGTGGGACCCGGGGAGCTGTTTTTT. The genes are TRBV7-9 and TRBJ2-2; either TRBD1 or TRBD2 may fit D (5 bases each). Between the trimmed V and J ends, which lost 1 base and 6 bases, there was a span of 6 bases. The CDR3 sequence is 13 residues long. In germline, CDR1 is SEHNR, CDR2 FQNEAQ (reference sequence).

This clone has ten or more counts. Here the CDR3 DNA reads TGTGCCAGCAGGGCGACGGCGGGCGGTGGCAGGGAGAATCAGCCCCAGCATTTT. It encodes CASRATAGGGRENQPQHF. V and J are TRBV2 and TRBJ1-5; tentative D call: TRBD1 (5 bases). The germline CDR1 and CDR2 sequences are SNHLY and FYNNEI. Trimming cost V 6 bases and J 4 bases, with 25 bases left between them. The CDR3 has 18 residues.

The chain couples TRBV9 to TRBJ1-5, with a tentative D call TRBD1 (5 bases). V was trimmed by 0 bases and J by 7 bases, leaving 8 bases between them. Germline V CDR1 and CDR2: SGDLS, YYNGEE. The length of the CDR3 is 13 residues. As DNA, the CDR3 is TGTGCCAGCAGCGTAGGGGGGGAGCAGCCCCAGCATTTT. Protein sequence: CASSVGGEQPQHF.

The rearrangement joins TRBV5-4 to TRBJ1-2; a possible D gene is TRBD1 (5 bases). Germline V CDR1 and CDR2: SGHNT, YYREEE (reference sequence). This CDR3 is built from 14 residues. Trimming took off 5 bases at V and 6 bases at J, with 17 bases between the two ends. The CDR3 is CASSYLQGQDGYTF. CDR3 bases: TGTGCCAGCAGTTATCTTCAGGGTCAGGATGGCTACACCTTC.

This chain links TRBV4-1 with TRBJ2-1; a weak D match, TRBD2 (7 bases). The CDR3 loop spans 16 amino acids. Germline CDR1 reads MGHRA; CDR2 reads YSYEKL. Deletions cut 0 bases from V and 3 bases from J, with 12 bases between. The CDR3, as DNA: TGCGCCAGCAGCCAAGAGAGCGGGACAAGCTACAATGAGCAGTTCTTC. As protein: CASSQESGTSYNEQFF.

Comments on this clone: Other DNA sequences from this sample encode an identical CDR3 as well. The chain carries TRBV7-9 and TRBJ1-1; D ambiguous. V lost 1 base, J lost 1 base, and 4 bases lay in between. The CDR3 contains 13 residues. CDR1 and CDR2 (germline): SEHNR, FQNEAQ (reference sequence). The CDR3 protein is CASSLERNTEAFF. CDR3 DNA: TGTGCCAGCAGCTTAGAGAGGAACACTGAAGCTTTCTTT.

The gene calls are TRBV10-3 and TRBJ1-1; 7 nucleotides agree with TRBD1. This CDR3 contains 13 residues. Germline CDR1 is ENHRY and CDR2 is SYGVKD. V was pared by 11 bases and J by 5 bases, with 11 bases of the junction left unmatched. The CDR3 loop is CAARTDRVTEAFF. In DNA form, the CDR3 reads TGTGCCGCCCGAACCGACAGGGTTACTGAAGCTTTCTTT.